This T cell receptor beta chain was identified during a study of response to subunit inactivated influenza vaccine. Findings and limits, study-wide: New T cells are recruited in small numbers by each seasonal influenza vaccination, according to the authors' suggestion.

V lost 0 bases, J lost 1 base, and 7 bases lay in between. This CDR3 contains 15 residues. Germline values: CDR1 SGHRS, CDR2 YFSETQ. Using its own MiXCR run on the RT-PCR reads, TCRdb lists one record per CDR3 protein. This sample yields around 570,000 distinct CDR3 sequences, of which 6% to 9% are seen a single time; over 10% belongs to the top ten. With regard to this clonotype: No antigen is known for it.

The clonotype comes from a man between 50 and 70 years old who received an inactivated influenza vaccine. The chain employs TRBV5-1 and TRBJ2-2; D call uncertain. The sample was PBMCs from blood, taken roughly 24 months after vaccination. The CDR3 bases are TGCGCCAGCAGCTTGGTGGCCCTGAACACCGGGGAGCTGTTTTTT. This translates into CASSLVALNTGELFF.